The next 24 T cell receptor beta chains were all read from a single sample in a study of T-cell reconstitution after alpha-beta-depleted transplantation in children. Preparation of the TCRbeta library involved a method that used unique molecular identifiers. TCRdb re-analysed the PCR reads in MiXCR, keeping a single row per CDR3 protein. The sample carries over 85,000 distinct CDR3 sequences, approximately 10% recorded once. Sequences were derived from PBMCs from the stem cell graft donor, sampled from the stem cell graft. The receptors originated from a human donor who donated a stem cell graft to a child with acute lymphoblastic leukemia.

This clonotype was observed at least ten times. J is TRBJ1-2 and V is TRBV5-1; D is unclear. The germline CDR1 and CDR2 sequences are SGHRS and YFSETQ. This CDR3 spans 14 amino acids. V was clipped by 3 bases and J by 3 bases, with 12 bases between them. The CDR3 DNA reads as TGCGCCAGCAGCTCATCACCCTCGCACTATGGCTACACCTTC. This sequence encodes CASSSSPSHYGYTF.

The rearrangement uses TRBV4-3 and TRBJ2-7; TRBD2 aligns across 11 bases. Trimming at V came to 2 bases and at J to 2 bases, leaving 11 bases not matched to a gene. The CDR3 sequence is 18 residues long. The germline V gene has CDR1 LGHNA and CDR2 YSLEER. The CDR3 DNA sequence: TGCGCCAGCAGCCAACAGCCCCGACTAGCGGGATACCCCTACGAGCAGTACTTC. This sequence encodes CASSQQPRLAGYPYEQYF.

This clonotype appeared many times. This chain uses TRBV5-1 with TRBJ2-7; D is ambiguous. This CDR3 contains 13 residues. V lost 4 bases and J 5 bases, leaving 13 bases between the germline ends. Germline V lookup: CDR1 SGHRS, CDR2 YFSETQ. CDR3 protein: CASSEDEGNEQYF. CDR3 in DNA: TGCGCCAGCAGCGAAGACGAAGGTAACGAGCAGTACTTC.

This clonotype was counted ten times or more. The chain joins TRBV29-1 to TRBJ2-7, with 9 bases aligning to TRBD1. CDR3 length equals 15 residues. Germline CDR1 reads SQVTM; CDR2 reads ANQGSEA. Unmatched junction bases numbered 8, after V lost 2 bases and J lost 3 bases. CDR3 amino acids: CSVERGQGLNYEQYF. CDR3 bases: TGCAGCGTTGAACGGGGACAGGGACTTAACTACGAGCAGTACTTC.

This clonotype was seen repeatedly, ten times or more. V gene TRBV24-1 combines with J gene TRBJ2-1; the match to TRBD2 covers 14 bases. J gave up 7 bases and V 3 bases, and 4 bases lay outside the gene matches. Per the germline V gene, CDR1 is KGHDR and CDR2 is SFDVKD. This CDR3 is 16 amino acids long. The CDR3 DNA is TGTGCCACCAGTGATGGGACTAGCGGGAGAAAGAATGAGCAGTTCTTC. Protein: CATSDGTSGRKNEQFF.

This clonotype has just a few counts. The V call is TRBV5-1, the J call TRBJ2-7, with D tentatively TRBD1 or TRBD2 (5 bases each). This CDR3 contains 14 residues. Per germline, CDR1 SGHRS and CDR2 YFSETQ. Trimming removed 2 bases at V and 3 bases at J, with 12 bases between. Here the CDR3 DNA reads TGCGCCAGCAGCTTTTCGAGGGGCTACTACGAGCAGTACTTC. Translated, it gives CASSFSRGYYEQYF. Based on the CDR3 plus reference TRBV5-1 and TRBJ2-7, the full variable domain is KAGVTQTPRYLIKTRGQQVTLSCSPISGHRSVSWYQQTPGQGLQFLFEYFSETQRNKGNFPGRFSGRQFSNSRSEMNVSTLELGDSALYLCASSFSRGYYEQYFGPGTRLTVT.

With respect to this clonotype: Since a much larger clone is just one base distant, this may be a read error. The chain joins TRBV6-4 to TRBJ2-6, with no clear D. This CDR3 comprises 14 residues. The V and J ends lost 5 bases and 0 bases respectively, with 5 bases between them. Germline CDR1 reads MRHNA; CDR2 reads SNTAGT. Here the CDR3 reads CASSNFSGANVLTF. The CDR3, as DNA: TGTGCCAGCAGTAACTTCTCTGGGGCCAACGTCCTGACTTTC.

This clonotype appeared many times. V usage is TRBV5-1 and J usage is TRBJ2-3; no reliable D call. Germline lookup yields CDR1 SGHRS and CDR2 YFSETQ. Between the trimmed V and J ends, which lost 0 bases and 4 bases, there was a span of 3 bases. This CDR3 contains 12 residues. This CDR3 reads CASSLEADTQYF. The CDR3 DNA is TGCGCCAGCAGCTTGGAGGCAGATACGCAGTATTTT.

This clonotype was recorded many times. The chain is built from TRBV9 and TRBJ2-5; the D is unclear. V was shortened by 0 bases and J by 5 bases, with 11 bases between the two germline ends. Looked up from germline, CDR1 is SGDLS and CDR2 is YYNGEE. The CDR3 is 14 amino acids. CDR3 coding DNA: TGTGCCAGCAGCGTAGGCGATCTCCGGGAGACCCAGTACTTC. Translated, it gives CASSVGDLRETQYF.

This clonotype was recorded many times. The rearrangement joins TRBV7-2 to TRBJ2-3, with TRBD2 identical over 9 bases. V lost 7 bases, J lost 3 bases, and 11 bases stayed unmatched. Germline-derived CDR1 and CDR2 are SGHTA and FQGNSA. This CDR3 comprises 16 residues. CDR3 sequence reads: CASTLRWREGTDTQYF. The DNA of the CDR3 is TGTGCCAGCACCCTTAGATGGCGGGAGGGTACAGATACGCAGTATTTT.

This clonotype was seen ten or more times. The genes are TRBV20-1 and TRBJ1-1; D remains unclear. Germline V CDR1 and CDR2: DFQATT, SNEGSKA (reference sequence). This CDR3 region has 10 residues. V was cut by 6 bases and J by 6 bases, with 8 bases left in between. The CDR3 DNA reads TGCAGTGCCACCTACGCTGAAGCTTTCTTT. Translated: CSATYAEAFF.

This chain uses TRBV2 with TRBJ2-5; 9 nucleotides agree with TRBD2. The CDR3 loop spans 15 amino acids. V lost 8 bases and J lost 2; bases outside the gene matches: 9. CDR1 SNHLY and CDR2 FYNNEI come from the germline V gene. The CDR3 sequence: CASGERGERQETQYF. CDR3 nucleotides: TGTGCCAGCGGGGAGCGGGGGGAAAGACAAGAGACCCAGTACTTC.

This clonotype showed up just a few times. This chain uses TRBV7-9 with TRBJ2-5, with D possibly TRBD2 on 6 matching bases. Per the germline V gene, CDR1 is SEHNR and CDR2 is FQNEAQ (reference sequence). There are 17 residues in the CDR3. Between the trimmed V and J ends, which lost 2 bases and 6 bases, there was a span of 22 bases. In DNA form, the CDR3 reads TGTGCCAGCAGCTTATCTGGTCTGGAGGGGTTTGGAAAGACCCAGTACTTC. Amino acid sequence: CASSLSGLEGFGKTQYF. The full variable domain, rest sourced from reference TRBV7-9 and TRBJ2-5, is DTGVSQNPRHKITKRGQNVTFRCDPISEHNRLYWYRQTLGQGPEFLTYFQNEAQLEKSRLLSDRFSAERPKGSFSTLEIQRTEQGDSAMYLCASSLSGLEGFGKTQYFGPGTRLLVL.

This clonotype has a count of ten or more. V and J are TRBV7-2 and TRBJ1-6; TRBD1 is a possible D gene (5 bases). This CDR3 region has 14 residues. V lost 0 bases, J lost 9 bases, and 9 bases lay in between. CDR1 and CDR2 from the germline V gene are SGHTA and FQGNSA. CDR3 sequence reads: CASSLADGGSPLHF. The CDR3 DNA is TGTGCCAGCAGCTTAGCGGATGGGGGTTCACCCCTCCACTTT.

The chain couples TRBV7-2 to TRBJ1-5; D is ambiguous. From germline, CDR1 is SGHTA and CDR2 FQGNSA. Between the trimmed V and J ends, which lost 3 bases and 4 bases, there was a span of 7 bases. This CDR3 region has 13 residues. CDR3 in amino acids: CASSLSINQPQHF. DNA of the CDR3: TGTGCCAGCAGCTTGTCAATAAATCAGCCCCAGCATTTT.

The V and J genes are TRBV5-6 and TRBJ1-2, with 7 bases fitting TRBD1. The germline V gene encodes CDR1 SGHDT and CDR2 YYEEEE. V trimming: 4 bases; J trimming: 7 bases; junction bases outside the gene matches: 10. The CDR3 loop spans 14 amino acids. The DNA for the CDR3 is TGTGCCAGCAGCGTGCTGACAGGGACGGGTGGCTACACCTTC. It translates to CASSVLTGTGGYTF. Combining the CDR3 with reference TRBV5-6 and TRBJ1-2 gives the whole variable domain DAGVTQSPTHLIKTRGQQVTLRCSPKSGHDTVSWYQQALGQGPQFIFQYYEEEERQRGNFPDRFSGHQFPNYSSELNVNALLLGDSALYLCASSVLTGTGGYTFGSGTRLTVV.

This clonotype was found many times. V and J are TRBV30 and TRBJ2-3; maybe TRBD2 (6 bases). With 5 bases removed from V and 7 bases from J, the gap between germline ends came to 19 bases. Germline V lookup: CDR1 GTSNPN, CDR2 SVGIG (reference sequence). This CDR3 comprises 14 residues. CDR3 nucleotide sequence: TGTGCCTGGTCTCCGGCGGGGACTCGGAATACGCAGTATTTT. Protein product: CAWSPAGTRNTQYF. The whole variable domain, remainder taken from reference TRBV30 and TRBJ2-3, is SQTIHQWPATLVQPVGSPLSLECTVEGTSNPNLYWYRQAAGRGLQLLFYSVGIGQISSEVPQNLSASRPQDRQFILSSKKLLLSDSGFYLCAWSPAGTRNTQYFGPGTRLTVL.

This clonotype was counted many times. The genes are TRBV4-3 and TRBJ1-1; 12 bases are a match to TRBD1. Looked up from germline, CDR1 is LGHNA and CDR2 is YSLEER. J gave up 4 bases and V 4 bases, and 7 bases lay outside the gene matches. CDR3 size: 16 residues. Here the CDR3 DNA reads TGCGCCAGCAGCCTAGGGACAGGGGGCGGAATCACTGAAGCTTTCTTT. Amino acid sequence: CASSLGTGGGITEAFF.

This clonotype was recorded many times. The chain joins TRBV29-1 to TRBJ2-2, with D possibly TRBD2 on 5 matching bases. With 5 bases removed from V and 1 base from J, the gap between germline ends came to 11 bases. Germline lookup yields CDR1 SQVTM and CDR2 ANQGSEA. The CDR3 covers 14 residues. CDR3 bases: TGCAGCGTTTCCCCCGGACTGAACACCGGGGAGCTGTTTTTT. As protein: CSVSPGLNTGELFF.

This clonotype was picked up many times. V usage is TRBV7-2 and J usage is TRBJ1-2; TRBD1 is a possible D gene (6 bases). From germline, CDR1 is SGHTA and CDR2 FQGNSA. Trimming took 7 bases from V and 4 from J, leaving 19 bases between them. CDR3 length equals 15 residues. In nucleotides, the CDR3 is TGTGCCAGCACCAATGAAGGGGGGGTCCTCTATGGCTACACCTTC. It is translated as CASTNEGGVLYGYTF.

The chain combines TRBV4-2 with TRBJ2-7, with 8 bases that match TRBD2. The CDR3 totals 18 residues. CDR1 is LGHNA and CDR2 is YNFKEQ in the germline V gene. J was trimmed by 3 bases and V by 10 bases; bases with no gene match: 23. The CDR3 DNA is TGTGCCATCGGCCCCGGCCCCCTCGGGACTAGGCTTTACTACGAGCAGTACTTC. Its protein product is CAIGPGPLGTRLYYEQYF.

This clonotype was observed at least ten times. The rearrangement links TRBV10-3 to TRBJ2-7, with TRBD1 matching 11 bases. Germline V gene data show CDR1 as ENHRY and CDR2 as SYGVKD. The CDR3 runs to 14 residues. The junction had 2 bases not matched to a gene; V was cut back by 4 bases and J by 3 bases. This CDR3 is CAISGTGGIYEQYF. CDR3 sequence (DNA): TGTGCCATCAGTGGGACAGGGGGCATCTACGAGCAGTACTTC.

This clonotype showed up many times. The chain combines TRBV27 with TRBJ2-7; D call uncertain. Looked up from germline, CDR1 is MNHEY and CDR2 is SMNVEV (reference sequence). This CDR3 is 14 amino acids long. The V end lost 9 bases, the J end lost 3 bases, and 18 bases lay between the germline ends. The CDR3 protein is CASTHARGHYEQYF. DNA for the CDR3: TGTGCCAGTACTCATGCCCGCGGCCACTACGAGCAGTACTTC.

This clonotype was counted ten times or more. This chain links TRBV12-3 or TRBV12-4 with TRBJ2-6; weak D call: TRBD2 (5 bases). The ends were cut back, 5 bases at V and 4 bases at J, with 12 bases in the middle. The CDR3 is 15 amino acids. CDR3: CASSKGSTGANVLTF. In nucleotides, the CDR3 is TGTGCCAGCAGTAAAGGGAGTACCGGGGCCAACGTCCTGACTTTC.